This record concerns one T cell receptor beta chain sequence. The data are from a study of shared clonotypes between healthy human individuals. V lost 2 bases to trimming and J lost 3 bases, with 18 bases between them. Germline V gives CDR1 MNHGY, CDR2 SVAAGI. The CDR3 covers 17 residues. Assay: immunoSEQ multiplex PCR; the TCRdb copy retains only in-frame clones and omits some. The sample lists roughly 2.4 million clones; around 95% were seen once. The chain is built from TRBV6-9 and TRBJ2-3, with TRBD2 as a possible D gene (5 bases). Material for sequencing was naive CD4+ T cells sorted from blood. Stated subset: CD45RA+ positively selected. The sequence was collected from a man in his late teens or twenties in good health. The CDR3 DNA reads TGTGCCAGCAGTTATGCGAGGACTTACCCGGAGACAGATACGCAGTATTTT. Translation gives CASSYARTYPETDTQYF.